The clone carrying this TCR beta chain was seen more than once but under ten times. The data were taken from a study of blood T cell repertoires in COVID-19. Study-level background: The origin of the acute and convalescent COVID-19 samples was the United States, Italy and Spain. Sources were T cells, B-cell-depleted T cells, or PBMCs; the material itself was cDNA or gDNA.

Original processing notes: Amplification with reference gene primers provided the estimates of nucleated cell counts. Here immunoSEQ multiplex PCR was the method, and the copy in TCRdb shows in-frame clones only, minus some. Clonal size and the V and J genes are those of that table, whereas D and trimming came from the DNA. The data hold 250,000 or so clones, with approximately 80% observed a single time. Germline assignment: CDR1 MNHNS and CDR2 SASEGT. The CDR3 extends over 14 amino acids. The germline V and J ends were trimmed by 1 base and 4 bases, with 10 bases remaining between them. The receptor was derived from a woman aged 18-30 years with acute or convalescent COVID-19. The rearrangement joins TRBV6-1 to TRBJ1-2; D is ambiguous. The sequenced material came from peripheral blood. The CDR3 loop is CASSEGRGGYGYTF. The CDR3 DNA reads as TGTGCCAGCAGTGAAGGGAGAGGTGGCTATGGCTACACCTTC.